This T cell receptor (beta chain) was identified during a study of regulatory T cells in long-lasting Graves disease. Germline V lookup: CDR1 SQVTM, CDR2 ANQGSEA. Trimming took off 1 base at V and 0 bases at J, with 16 bases between the two ends. The CDR3 totals 18 residues. This clonotype was observed at least ten times. Arm-PCR of CDR3 regions and iRepertoire HTBI primers were the basis on which TCR beta libraries were built. Each CDR3 protein is one row after TCRdb ran MiXCR on the multiplex PCR reads. The repertoire holds some 330,000 distinct CDR3 sequences, with roughly 10% as singletons. Time point here: newly diagnosed GD, antithyroid drugs for less than 3 months. Making the TCR library involved RNA that had been extracted from PBMCs. Another study also made use of these data, one on T cells in Graves' hyperthyroidism and ophthalmopathy.

The TCR sequence derives from a woman under 30 with Graves disease. The sequencing used peripheral blood mononuclear cells (PBMCs), collected at new diagnosis, from a patient treated with antithyroid drugs. The chain recombines TRBV29-1 with TRBJ2-6, with a tentative D call TRBD2 (6 bases). CDR3 sequence reads: CSVEAPGVERSGANVLTF. The CDR3 nucleotides are TGCAGCGTTGAAGCCCCGGGAGTTGAGCGCTCTGGGGCCAACGTCCTGACTTTC.